The 22 T cell receptor beta chains presented below share a single source sample, sequenced in a study of PD-L1 blockade in urothelial cancer. As to time point: peripheral blood 6 weeks after treatment start. Clones were sequenced by immunoSEQ multiplex PCR, and TCRdb holds only the in-frame ones, with some missing. The table has over 100,000 clones, around 93% seen once; the top ten hold about 4%. Here the sequenced sample was PBMCs, taken around atezolizumab (anti-PD-L1) treatment. The source of these receptors is a man aged 55 to 69 with urothelial cancer.

The chain joins TRBV18 to TRBJ2-3; no clear D gene. This CDR3 has 13 amino acids. V was clipped by 8 bases and J by 2 bases, with 11 bases between them. Germline assignment: CDR1 KGHSH and CDR2 LQKENI. CDR3 coding DNA: TGTGCCAGCACCCCTAGTCTCACAGATACGCAGTATTTT. It codes for CASTPSLTDTQYF.

CDR3 coding DNA: TGCGCCAGCAGCCAACTAAAAGCTTTCTTT. Amino acids: CASSQLKAFF. The V call is TRBV4-3, the J call TRBJ1-1; D gene unclear. CDR1 is LGHNA, CDR2 YSLEER, per germline. V lost 2 bases and J lost 9, with 4 bases in between. This CDR3 region has 10 residues.

The rearrangement joins TRBV11-2 to TRBJ2-3; 14 bases agree with TRBD2. In germline, CDR1 is SGHAT, CDR2 FQNNGV. V shed 0 bases and J 5 bases; nucleotides not matched to a gene: 10. CDR3 length equals 19 residues. CDR3 DNA sequence: TGTGCCAGCAGCTTAGACAAGACTAGCGGGGGGGCTAGGGAAGATACGCAGTATTTT. It specifies CASSLDKTSGGAREDTQYF.

In this sample, this clone turned up once. The chain joins TRBV7-9 to TRBJ1-1; 10 positions match TRBD1. The CDR3 contains 16 residues. CDR1 is SEHNR, CDR2 FQNEAQ, per germline (reference sequence). The V and J ends lost 5 bases and 0 bases, in that order; junction bases with no gene match: 6. Here the CDR3 DNA reads TGTGCCAGCAGCACCGGGACAGGGGTCATGAACACTGAAGCTTTCTTT. Protein: CASSTGTGVMNTEAFF.

The chain recombines TRBV11-2 with TRBJ1-4, with 7 nucleotides matching TRBD1. The CDR3 runs 15 residues. Trimming cost V 4 bases and J 7 bases; bases outside gene matches: 9. Per germline, CDR1 SGHAT and CDR2 FQNNGV. CDR3 coding DNA: TGTGCCAGCAGCTACAGGGGTCGGGTCGGTGAAAAACTGTTTTTT. Translating gives CASSYRGRVGEKLFF.

This chain uses TRBV15 with TRBJ1-5; possible D gene TRBD1, 5 bases. The V and J ends lost 0 bases and 3 bases respectively, with 12 bases between them. The CDR3 has 16 residues. Germline CDR1 is LNHNV and CDR2 is YYDKDF (reference sequence). CDR3 nucleotides: TGTGCCACCAGCAGAGATGTAGGGGCCTACAATCAGCCCCAGCATTTT. Its translation: CATSRDVGAYNQPQHF.

In its sample, this clone was seen a few times. The chain employs TRBV5-6 and TRBJ2-5; 9 nucleotides align to TRBD2. The CDR3 extends over 14 amino acids. Germline V lookup: CDR1 SGHDT, CDR2 YYEEEE. V lost 3 bases to trimming and J lost 5 bases; unmatched junction nucleotides: 5. The DNA of the CDR3 is TGTGCCAGCAGCTCGGGACTAGCAAAGGAGACCCAGTACTTC. Its protein product is CASSSGLAKETQYF. The whole variable domain, remainder taken from reference TRBV5-6 and TRBJ2-5, is DAGVTQSPTHLIKTRGQQVTLRCSPKSGHDTVSWYQQALGQGPQFIFQYYEEEERQRGNFPDRFSGHQFPNYSSELNVNALLLGDSALYLCASSSGLAKETQYFGPGTRLLVL.

CDR3 sequence reads: CASSSAANTGELFF. DNA of the CDR3: TGTGCCAGCAGCTCTGCAGCGAACACCGGGGAGCTGTTTTTT. This chain links TRBV7-2 with TRBJ2-2; the D is unclear. Germline loops: CDR1 SGHTA, CDR2 FQGNSA. The CDR3 runs 14 residues. Trimming removed 4 bases at V and 0 bases at J, with 6 bases between.

The rearrangement uses TRBV28 and TRBJ1-1; D is possibly TRBD1 (6 bases). The V end was cut by 6 bases, the J end by 1 base, with 15 bases between. The CDR3 contains 15 residues. CDR1 and CDR2 from the germline V gene are MDHEN and SYDVKM. The CDR3 loop is CASSPPGHRNTEAFF. The CDR3 coding sequence is TGTGCCAGCAGCCCCCCGGGACACAGGAACACTGAAGCTTTCTTT. The full variable domain, its missing parts supplied by reference TRBV28 and TRBJ1-1, is DVKVTQSSRYLVKRTGEKVFLECVQDMDHENMFWYRQDPGLGLRLIYFSYDVKMKEKGDIPEGYSVSREKKERFSLILESASTNQTSMYLCASSPPGHRNTEAFFGQGTRLTVV.

The J gene is TRBJ2-5, the V gene TRBV5-1; 10 bases fit TRBD1. Germline CDR1 and CDR2: SGHRS and YFSETQ. This CDR3 region has 15 residues. The V gene end was trimmed by 3 bases and the J gene end by 5 bases; junction bases not matched to a gene: 7. DNA for the CDR3: TGCGCCAGCAGCTCGACAGGGGGCTTCAGGGAGACCCAGTACTTC. Translated, it gives CASSSTGGFRETQYF.

V is TRBV13 and J is TRBJ2-1; weak D call: TRBD1 (5 bases). In germline, CDR1 is PRHDT, CDR2 FYEKMQ (reference sequence). The length of the CDR3 is 19 residues. Trimming stripped 4 bases from V and 4 bases from J, with 26 bases between. This CDR3 reads CASSSAGMLHAAFYNEQFF. CDR3 bases: TGTGCCAGCAGCTCTGCAGGGATGCTGCATGCCGCATTTTACAATGAGCAGTTCTTC.

The chain recombines TRBV7-9 with TRBJ2-7, with 10 bases lining up with TRBD1. This CDR3 is 15 amino acids long. The V gene's germline CDR1 is SEHNR and CDR2 FQNEAQ (reference sequence). The trim removed 0 bases at V and 6 bases at J, leaving 5 bases unmatched. For the CDR3, the DNA is TGTGCCAGCAGCTTAGCGGGGACAGGGGTCGGCGAGCAGTACTTC. It yields the protein CASSLAGTGVGEQYF. Together with reference TRBV7-9 and TRBJ2-7, the CDR3 gives the full variable domain: DTGVSQNPRHKITKRGQNVTFRCDPISEHNRLYWYRQTLGQGPEFLTYFQNEAQLEKSRLLSDRFSAERPKGSFSTLEIQRTEQGDSAMYLCASSLAGTGVGEQYFGPGTRLTVT.

The V call is TRBV11-1, the J call TRBJ1-5; 8 bases map to TRBD1. Per germline, CDR1 SGHAT and CDR2 FQDESV (reference sequence). V lost 2 bases and J lost 1; bases outside the gene matches: 7. The CDR3 is made up of 17 amino acids. The CDR3 sequence: CASSLPQGARSNQPQHF. The CDR3 DNA is TGTGCCAGCAGCTTACCCCAGGGGGCCAGGAGCAATCAGCCCCAGCATTTT.

V and J are TRBV2 and TRBJ2-3; 8 positions match TRBD2. The CDR3 covers 15 residues. V shed 6 bases and J 3 bases; nucleotides not matched to a gene: 8. Per the germline V gene, CDR1 is SNHLY and CDR2 is FYNNEI. The CDR3 is CASSARLATTDTQYF. As DNA, the CDR3 is TGTGCCAGCAGCGCCAGACTAGCGACTACAGATACGCAGTATTTT.

This clone was detected only once. This chain joins TRBV12-2 and TRBJ2-7; TRBD1, the table's D call, lacks a check against the DNA. TRBV12-2 is noted as a pseudogene. This CDR3 spans 14 amino acids. CDR3 bases: TGTGCAAGTCGCCTATGGACAGCTTACTACGAGCAGTACTTC. This encodes CASRLWTAYYEQYF.

The rearrangement uses TRBV2 and TRBJ2-7; 9 bases match TRBD2. The V and J ends lost 4 bases and 1 base, in that order; junction bases with no gene match: 5. Germline-derived CDR1 and CDR2 are SNHLY and FYNNEI. The CDR3 sequence is 15 residues long. CDR3 loop: CASSVGSGRSYEQYF. The CDR3 DNA reads TGTGCCAGCAGTGTGGGTAGCGGGAGATCCTACGAGCAGTACTTC.

The chain recombines TRBV2 with TRBJ1-4; 8 bases fit TRBD1. The junction had 6 bases not matched to a gene; V was cut back by 4 bases and J by 8 bases. The germline V gene has CDR1 SNHLY and CDR2 FYNNEI. This CDR3 contains 14 residues. CDR3: CASSVDRGGEKLFF. CDR3 nucleotide sequence: TGTGCCAGCAGTGTTGACAGGGGAGGGGAAAAACTGTTTTTT.

This rearrangement joins TRBV29-1 to TRBJ2-1, with TRBD2 matching 11 bases. V dropped 6 bases and J dropped 2; count of bases not matched to a gene: 3. Looked up from germline, CDR1 is SQVTM and CDR2 is ANQGSEA. This CDR3 region has 14 residues. Written as DNA, the CDR3 is TGCAGCGTACTAGCGGGAGATGCCTACAATGAGCAGTTCTTC. Translated, it gives CSVLAGDAYNEQFF.

V gene TRBV30 combines with J gene TRBJ2-1; a weak D match, TRBD1 (8 bases). CDR3 size: 16 residues. The germline V and J ends were trimmed by 7 bases and 7 bases, with 26 bases remaining between them. Germline CDR1 and CDR2: GTSNPN and SVGIG (reference sequence). The DNA for the CDR3 is TGTGCCTACAGGGGGGGGTACTCAGGGGGCGCGAATGAGCAGTTCTTC. It is translated as CAYRGGYSGGANEQFF.

This chain joins TRBV18 and TRBJ2-7, with D tentatively TRBD1 (5 bases). CDR1 and CDR2 (germline): KGHSH, LQKENI. V lost 3 bases and J 0 bases, leaving 12 bases between the germline ends. The CDR3 has 15 residues. CDR3 protein: CASSPREDTSYEQYF. The CDR3 DNA follows: TGTGCCAGCTCACCGAGAGAGGACACCTCCTACGAGCAGTACTTC.

V is TRBV5-1 and J is TRBJ2-7, with D possibly TRBD1 on 8 matching bases. CDR3 length: 15 residues. Per germline, CDR1 SGHRS and CDR2 YFSETQ. Trimming took off 4 bases at V and 2 bases at J, with 16 bases between the two ends. The DNA of the CDR3 is TGCGCCAGCAGCATACAGGGGGGGGCACCCTACGAGCAGTACTTC. It codes for CASSIQGGAPYEQYF.

V gene TRBV7-2 combines with J gene TRBJ1-5; the D gene is possibly TRBD1 (5 bases). This CDR3 comprises 17 residues. Between the trimmed V and J ends, which lost 9 bases and 3 bases, there was a span of 24 bases. Germline V CDR1 and CDR2: SGHTA, FQGNSA. This chain's CDR3 is CARLYLQVSFLNQPQHF. In nucleotides, the CDR3 is TGTGCCAGGCTCTATTTACAGGTTAGCTTCCTCAATCAGCCCCAGCATTTT.